One TCR beta chain is described in this entry. This clone's antigen is unknown. No base qualities exist here, and no much larger clone lies one base off it. V lost 4 bases and J lost 3 bases, and the count of bases not matched to a germline gene is 3. Measured from the cysteine to the phenylalanine, the CDR3 is 15 residues long. This entry keeps only the CDR3 DNA: 45 bases, framed from base 1. According to the germline V gene (reference sequence), CDR1 reads SGHKS and CDR2 reads YYEKEE. This sample is drawn from a study of blood T cells in healthy people across ages (dated by TCRdb to between 2014 and 2016). About the investigation overall: Template switching captured roughly one uniquely barcoded TCR beta cDNA molecule per two T cells in model experiments. To avoid experimental bias, donors of different ages were distributed randomly across sequencing lanes. Using the same blood draw, the study looked at two additional independent replicas of 1 million unique cDNA reads for two donors, one aged 18 to 30 and the other aged 80 or older. The donors were divided into four age groups: young (average about 15 years), middle-aged (approximately 41), aged (about 60) and long-lived (82). Age-related changes in TCR beta repertoire diversity were measured in the study by deep sequencing normalized with unique cDNA molecular identifiers.

Results and caveats for the whole study, not just this receptor: The long-lived group showed more naive CD4+ T cells, fewer expanded clones and increased TCR diversity than the aged group, suggesting age selection. Observed TCR beta diversity correlated strongly with the percentage of naive T cells measured by flow cytometry. Estimates of total diversity based on one million sequenced T cells were regarded as lower bounds and as underestimates. As age increased, observed TCR beta diversity per million T cells dropped in a roughly linear way, and a significant reduction was already evident by age 40. Because profiling used bulk unsorted PBMCs, naive and antigen-experienced compartments could not be compared conclusively. The CMV infection status of donors was not known, potentially confounding age-related changes in expanded clonotypes.

The donors were roughly 39 Caucasian individuals from Russia, aged roughly 6 to 90 years, who were systemically healthy. Approximately 10 milliliters of peripheral blood were collected from each donor into EDTA-treated Vacutainer tubes. PBMCs were isolated by Ficoll-Paque density-gradient centrifugation, with at least 7 million obtained per sample. Trizol reagent was used to extract total RNA from the PBMCs, yielding at least 5.5 micrograms per sample. Naive CD45RAhigh/CD27high T cell percentages were measured by flow cytometry on a PBMC aliquot from every donor. Libraries were made using 5' RACE. The reads were generated on an Illumina HiSeq 2500. A second roughly 7 to 11 cycle PCR used a sample-barcoded 5' primer and a J-beta primer mix. A template-switch 5' adaptor carrying 12 random nucleotides introduced a unique molecular identifier onto each TCR beta cDNA molecule. At least 2.5 million CDR3-containing paired-end reads were obtained from each sample. First-strand cDNA was synthesized from all RNA with the Mint cDNA synthesis kit, primed by a TRBC-specific oligonucleotide. Following uracil-DNA glycosylase treatment, all cDNA underwent a first 18-cycle PCR with the universal primers M1SS and BC2_uni_R. The study's processing was this. For normalization, 1 million high-quality reads, each with a distinct molecular identifier, were randomly selected from each sample. Instead of being binned into consensus sequences, reads that shared molecular identifiers were thrown out. MiTCR, set to a Q25 quality threshold and the strictest error-elimination algorithm, was used for CDR3 identification, clonotype clustering and error correction. A nonparametric unseen species model using Euler transformation provided a lower-bound estimate of total TCR beta diversity. The public reads were quality trimmed at Q25 with fastp and then assembled into clones with MiXCR by TCRdb, keeping productive beta chains. Every CDR3 protein is listed once, alongside the most common genes and DNA of its rows. Here the V and J calls rest on TCRdb's processing, not on the authors' analysis. The sample table lists 350,000 to 450,000 distinct CDR3 sequences, 50% to 60% of them with a count of one. Of the sample, around 50% falls within the top ten clones.

Sequenced: blood. The chain is encoded by TRBV5-5 joined to TRBJ2-2; 10 central bases correspond to TRBD1. The receptor was derived from a man aged 60 to 69 in good health. The DNA sequence reads TGTGCCAGCAGCCTGGACAGGGGGTACACCGGGGAGCTGTTTTTT. Its translation reads: CASSLDRGYTGELFF.